The present T cell receptor (beta chain) was sequenced within a study of blood T cell repertoires in COVID-19. Study background: Some COVID-19 samples were acute and others convalescent; all came from the United States, Italy and Spain. T cells, B-cell-depleted T cells, or PBMCs supplied cDNA or gDNA.

Original handling: Cell counts per sample came from amplifying reference gene primers. Generated by immunoSEQ multiplex PCR, the TCRdb table keeps only in-frame clones and is missing some. V, J and clone size were drawn from that table, and D and trimming were deduced from the DNA. The sample shows around 76,000 clones, about 70% of them seen only once. The CDR3 runs 14 residues. Germline V gives CDR1 KGHSH, CDR2 LQKENI. V was shortened by 2 bases and J by 7 bases, with 12 bases between the two germline ends. This rearrangement joins TRBV18 to TRBJ1-5; D remains unclear. Sequences were obtained from peripheral blood. This receptor was identified in an elderly woman with active or convalescent COVID-19. CDR3 coding DNA: TGTGCCAGCTCACCAACAGCGCCGGGACAGCCCCAGCATTTT. This gives the protein CASSPTAPGQPQHF. The variable domain in full, with the rest retrieved from reference TRBV18 and TRBJ1-5, is NAGVMQNPRHLVRRRGQEARLRCSPMKGHSHVYWYRQLPEEGLKFMVYLQKENIIDESGMPKERFSAEFPKEGPSILRIQQVVRGDSAAYFCASSPTAPGQPQHFGDGTRLSIL.